This entry features one TCR beta chain sequence. The data were obtained in a study of blood T cells in healthy people across ages. The use of a sample-barcoded 5' primer and a J-beta primer mix characterized a second PCR of about 7 to 12 cycles. A single record per CDR3 protein comes from TCRdb applying MiXCR to the 5' RACE reads. The table has approximately 800,000 distinct CDR3 sequences, 35% to 50% seen once. This CDR3 is 17 amino acids long. V lost 0 bases and J lost 1, with 16 bases in between. Germline CDR1 is SQVTM and CDR2 is ANQGSEA. This TCR derives from a man older than 75 in good health. Sequencing input: blood. V usage is TRBV29-1 and J usage is TRBJ2-1; D call uncertain. Here the CDR3 DNA reads TGCAGCGTTGAAGATCCCCTACTCGCGGAATCCTACAATGAGCAGTTCTTC. Translating gives CSVEDPLLAESYNEQFF.